Only one count was recorded for the clone carrying this T cell receptor beta chain. Generated by immunoSEQ multiplex PCR, the TCRdb table keeps only in-frame clones and is missing some. The sample includes roughly 90,000 clones, roughly 76% of them seen just once. This sample is part of a study of blood T cell repertoires in COVID-19. V dropped 6 bases and J dropped 2; count of bases not matched to a gene: 4. In germline, CDR1 is MNHEY, CDR2 SMNVEV (reference sequence). This CDR3 comprises 15 residues. The chain combines TRBV27 with TRBJ1-6; 7 bases fit TRBD1. This clonotype originated in a woman at least 80 years old with active or convalescent COVID-19. The sample comprised peripheral blood. DNA for the CDR3: TGTGCCAGCAGAAAACAGGGGACCTATAATTCACCCCTCCACTTT. Translated: CASRKQGTYNSPLHF.